This T cell receptor beta chain stems from a study of cytomegalovirus exposure and HLA in healthy donors (dated by TCRdb to 2017 to 2019). In the study overall: An earlier analysis of about 530 of the donors reported around 280 Gb of sequence data and approximately 120 million unique TCR beta sequences obtained from approximately 180 million T cells. The study aimed to test whether cataloging public T cell receptors could reveal signatures of past pathogen exposure. A later genetic analysis took genome-wide SNP genotypes for about 55% of the roughly 670 donors and used that subset as a discovery cohort. HLA typing covered class I and class II loci at four-digit resolution. In the later analysis, no new phenotypic data were used to find candidate immune exposures; instead, reliance was placed on TCR beta sequences and their occurrence across donors. Using immunosequencing, the study profiled T cell repertoires from 666 subjects and related those repertoires to cytomegalovirus serostatus. Among about 360 genotyped donors of the cohort, an average of about 240,000 unique TCR beta nucleotide sequences were sequenced per donor, approximately 20% of them non-productive. An early release that covered several hundred HLA-typed donors contained approximately 300 gigabases of sequencing data and tens of millions of unique TCR sequences. Among the roughly 400 genotyped donors, roughly 80% belonged to the genetic ancestry cluster associated with self-reported Caucasian donors. To predict cytomegalovirus infection status, the study brought together high-throughput TCR immunosequencing, statistical association of individual TCRs with disease status, and machine learning. A handful of DR-DQ haplotypes were handled as single units for association and clustering because linkage in the cohort was strong. Donor age, sex, ethnicity and CMV serostatus were compiled alongside the repertoire data. All discovery cohort repertoires had been generated using a single sequencing platform. To decide whether each TCR beta V gene segment behaved as functional or pseudogenic, an earlier analysis of 587 of the donors relied on high-throughput TCR beta sequencing. Typing coverage varied by locus: about 620-630 donors for A, B, C, DRB1 and DQB1; approximately 520 for DQA1; 600 to 610 for DPA1; 450 to 480 for DPB1. In a later analysis, previously published TCR beta repertoires from some 640 donors were re-analyzed and high-resolution HLA genotyping was added so that TCR occurrence patterns could be studied. A separate validation cohort of 100 to 150 different subjects was used in addition to the 666-subject first cohort. General conclusions and limits of the study: A cluster of highly shared sequence variants was judged likely to represent a technical artifact of the sequencing pipeline. The earlier analysis of approximately 560 of the donors excluded 15 to 20 rarely observed V segments, including chromosome 9 orphons, because counts were too low. Only TCR beta chains were sequenced in this cohort, and the absence of alpha or paired-chain data limited detectable features. The 87-base-pair reads could not distinguish some IMGT-functional V segments, including TRBV6-2 and TRBV6-3, so those segments were excluded. In the study, some 160 TCR beta chains were listed as associated with cytomegalovirus. Broadly in line with IMGT annotations, most TCR beta V segments showed up in productive rearrangements about 87% or about 30% of the time in an earlier analysis of about 500 of the donors. The authors suggested that the approach could potentially be extended to other disease states and immunological phenotypes. The presence/absence analyses assumed that sequencing depth was roughly uniform across donors, and that assumption may not be true. At a false discovery rate of 0.05, a later analysis linked some 18,000 TCR beta sequences to specific HLA alleles. Because HLA typing was unavailable for some donors at each locus, only the typed subset was used in association tests. Correlated functional status among segregating V segments might reflect linkage disequilibrium, but an unknown experimental factor could not be ruled out. In a later analysis, most CMV-associated TCR beta chains were found to appear HLA-restricted, with HLA associations seemingly driven largely by CMV exposure. According to a later analysis, TCR association rates differed among HLA loci, with DRB1 alleles showing the most associated TCRs and HLA-C alleles showing the fewest. An association between a missense DCLRE1C variant and V-gene and J-gene trimming of TCR beta chains was found in a later genetic analysis and replicated in an independent cohort. While some public TCRs were present in many individuals, most TCR sequences turned up only very rarely across donors. Cytomegalovirus status was reported to be diagnosed by the classifier with high specificity and sensitivity in both the original and validation cohorts. A further reported finding was that TCR beta sequences accurately predicted the HLA-A and HLA-B alleles for most subjects in the first cohort. When HLA alleles, especially DR and DQ, strongly co-occurred, TCR associations were difficult to assign to individual alleles. CMV serostatus was the only immune exposure information available for the cohort. A few of the identified cytomegalovirus-associated TCR beta chains were confirmed in vitro to be specific for cytomegalovirus antigens. Several of the top co-occurrence clusters appeared to be linked to parvovirus B19, influenza, CMV and Epstein-Barr virus, according to a later analysis. A later analysis found that HLA-associated TCR beta chains were more clonally expanded and had lower generation probabilities than equally common non-associated chains. In a later genetic analysis, fewer N-insertions in productive TCRs were reported among donors in an Asian-associated ancestry cluster than the roughly 640-donor mean.

In total, approximately 690 healthy bone marrow donors made up the cohort. At the time of sampling, every cohort member was nominally healthy, though immune exposures that went unrecorded were likely present. The donor tested CMV seropositive, placing the donor among the 310 or so seropositive members of the cohort. Every donor gave a peripheral blood sample, and the peripheral blood mononuclear cells from that sample were used for TCR beta sequencing. Genomic DNA was extracted from the blood cell samples with the Qiagen DNeasy Blood Extraction Kit. Cut back by 5 bases and 8 bases, the V and J ends lie 9 bases apart. From its cysteine to its phenylalanine, the CDR3 spans 12 amino acids. Only the CDR3 portion is preserved as DNA: 36 bases, with reading frame beginning at the first base. According to the germline V gene (reference sequence), CDR1 reads SEHNR and CDR2 reads FQNEAQ. Worth noting for this clone: Its recognized antigen is unknown. Base quality data are lacking; no much larger clone is found one base away.

Library preparation used the immunoSEQ multiplex PCR assay. The multiplex PCR relied on a mix of 60 forward primers for TCR Vbeta segments and 13 reverse primers for TCR Jbeta segments. A multiplex PCR assay on genomic DNA amplified the CDR3 region of rearranged TCR beta genes. Amplified TCR beta libraries were sequenced as 87-base-pair reads on the Illumina HiSeq System. On the study's bioinformatics: A later analysis counted approximately 74 million unique TCR beta chains across the 690 or so repertoires, and some 11 million of these chains were shared by at least two donors. Raw reads were error-corrected and collapsed into unique sequences by a nearest-neighbor algorithm in which closely related sequences were merged to remove PCR and sequencing errors. Alignment of CDR3 sequences to IMGT reference sequences was used to assign V, D and J gene segments. For a sequence to be retained, a match of at least six nucleotides to both a V gene segment and a J gene segment was required. A rearrangement counted as productive if the CDR3 had no stop codons and remained in frame with V and J, and every other rearrangement counted as non-productive. CDR3 was defined by IMGT convention, running from the second conserved V-encoded cysteine to the conserved J-encoded phenylalanine. The earlier analysis of approximately 500 of the donors excluded sequences that lacked an unambiguous match to a single V gene segment. An earlier analysis of 587 of the donors classified V segments as functional when productive rearrangements were above 56.7% and as segregating when the standard deviation between donors was above 5%. A statistical classification framework was developed to diagnose cytomegalovirus status using the catalog of TCR beta chain sequences. V and J gene assignment, in a later analysis, came from comparing TCR nucleotide sequences with IMGT/GENE-DB human TR gene sequences. In a later analysis, CDR3 sequences and most-parsimonious VDJ recombination scenarios were assigned using the TCRdist pipeline. In a later analysis, every TCR beta chain was defined by the combination of its CDR3 amino acid sequence and its V-gene family, and reads without a unique V-gene family were dropped. As a way to deal with suspected cross-contamination and a sequencing artifact, a later analysis dropped 450 to 600 nucleotide sequences that were highly shared and had low generation probability. A later analysis calculated a clonal expansion index for each public chain from normalized within-repertoire ranks of inferred template counts. In a later analysis, generation probabilities were computed using a VDJ recombination model fitted to out-of-frame rearrangements, and the results were checked against IGoR. In a later analysis, TCR-TCR, TCR-HLA and TCR-CMV co-occurrence was scored with hypergeometric tests, and a repertoire-size bias correction was applied to TCR pairs. A later analysis estimated false discovery rates by permuting HLA or CMV assignments 20 times. A later analysis grouped co-occurring TCRs with DBSCAN, adding TCRdist sequence similarity when clustering within HLA-allele-positive subsets. Repertoires with fewer than 30,000 or more than 120,000 public chains were left out of co-occurrence clustering, as were four to six repertoires with anomalous nucleotide sharing. Entries here come from immuneACCESS through TCRdb and include only in-frame sequences with V and J called. Some clones fail to appear in such tables; in the studies checked, an unresolved V gene covers under half of the shortfall, and the cause of the remainder is unknown. That table gives V, J and clone size, and the DNA gave D and trimming. Across this sample there are some 99,000 clones, with less than 70% seen only once. About 5.7% of the sample goes to the ten largest clones.

The sequence is built from TRBV7-9 and TRBJ1-4; TRBD1 is a possible D gene, resting on 5 matching bases. The sample comprised PBMCs. This TCR came from a woman in her 70s in good health and CMV-seropositive. CDR3 region: CASSRRGEKLFF. In nucleotide form, the sequence is TGTGCCAGCAGCCGGCGGGGGGAAAAACTGTTTTTT.